These 20 T cell receptor beta chains share one sample of origin, sequenced in a study of T cells after posttransplantation cyclophosphamide. TCRdb's copy holds only in-frame clones and misses some; the assay was immunoSEQ multiplex PCR. The table lists about 12,000 clones, with no singletons. The sequenced material came from PBMCs. The receptors stem from a woman between 40 and 55 years old in good health, CMV-negative, and a related stem cell transplant donor.

This clone was detected many times. DNA for the CDR3: TGCGCCAGCAACGGACAGGTCGATCAGCCCCAGCATTTT. Protein product: CASNGQVDQPQHF. The V gene is TRBV10-1, the J gene TRBJ1-5; 7 bases agree with TRBD1. Looked up from germline, CDR1 is WNHNN and CDR2 is SYGVQD (reference sequence). V was clipped by 7 bases and J by 5 bases; unmatched bases: 5. The CDR3 length is 13 residues.

This clone is labeled medium-sized. The chain combines TRBV19 with TRBJ2-3; D gene uncertain. This CDR3 is built from 12 residues. Germline CDR1 LNHDA, CDR2 SQIVND (reference sequence). Deletions cut 6 bases from V and 1 base from J, with 5 bases between. The DNA of the CDR3 is TGTGCCAGTAGCCAGGGCACAGATACGCAGTATTTT. Protein: CASSQGTDTQYF.

Many counts were recorded for this clone. This sequence joins TRBV7-2 and TRBJ1-2; D is perhaps TRBD1 (5 bases). V lost 5 bases and J lost 4, with 11 bases in between. Per germline, CDR1 SGHTA and CDR2 FQGNSA. CDR3 size: 13 residues. This CDR3 is CASSQDMAYGYTF. DNA of the CDR3: TGTGCCAGCAGCCAGGACATGGCCTATGGCTACACCTTC.

This clone has more than one count but fewer than ten. The chain has TRBV6-5 and TRBJ2-3, with 9 bases lining up with TRBD2. V lost 0 bases, J lost 7 bases, and 8 bases stayed unmatched. Germline V gene data show CDR1 as MNHEY and CDR2 as SVGAGI. This CDR3 is built from 16 residues. CDR3 loop: CASSYSAGGLKYTQYF. The CDR3 bases are TGTGCCAGCAGTTACTCGGCGGGGGGGCTCAAATATACGCAGTATTTT.

This clone was found many times. CDR3 DNA: TGTGCCACCAGTGATCCAGGACAGGGCCGAGAAAAACTGTTTTTT. Its protein product is CATSDPGQGREKLFF. The V gene is TRBV24-1, the J gene TRBJ1-4; 8 nucleotides match TRBD1. CDR3 length: 15 residues. Trimming took 3 bases from V and 8 from J; bases not matched to a gene: 7. Germline-derived CDR1 and CDR2 are KGHDR and SFDVKD.

This clone has at least ten counts. This chain uses TRBV19 with TRBJ1-1, with D tentatively TRBD1 (5 bases). Trimming stripped 4 bases from V and 0 bases from J, with 9 bases between. The CDR3 extends over 14 amino acids. Germline V gene sequence: CDR1 LNHDA, CDR2 SQIVND (reference sequence). The CDR3 nucleotides read TGTGCCAGTAGTAGTGGACAAATGAACACTGAAGCTTTCTTT. This gives the protein CASSSGQMNTEAFF. Combining the CDR3 with reference TRBV19 and TRBJ1-1 gives the whole variable domain DGGITQSPKYLFRKEGQNVTLSCEQNLNHDAMYWYRQDPGQGLRLIYYSQIVNDFQKGDIAEGYSVSREKKESFPLTVTSAQKNPTAFYLCASSSGQMNTEAFFGQGTRLTVV.

This clone was found many times. The chain employs TRBV25-1 and TRBJ1-1; D remains unclear. This CDR3 has 13 residues. V was pared by 4 bases and J by 4 bases, with 10 bases between. CDR1 and CDR2 (germline): MGHDK, SYGVNS. CDR3 residues: CASSVRVGTEAFF. Written as DNA, the CDR3 is TGTGCCAGCAGTGTACGGGTCGGCACTGAAGCTTTCTTT.

This clone was recorded at least ten times. The chain combines TRBV4-1 with TRBJ2-3, with TRBD2 matching over 16 bases. The ends lost 0 bases at V and 3 bases at J; junction bases unmatched: 12. In germline, CDR1 is MGHRA, CDR2 YSYEKL. The CDR3 extends over 21 amino acids. CDR3 sequence reads: CASSQDFILGLAGGSTDTQYF. The CDR3 DNA follows: TGCGCCAGCAGCCAAGATTTTATCTTGGGACTAGCGGGGGGGTCTACAGATACGCAGTATTTT.

This clone appeared many times. V gene TRBV5-1 combines with J gene TRBJ2-3; 9 nucleotides match TRBD1. The CDR3 loop spans 15 amino acids. J was trimmed by 4 bases and V by 3 bases; bases with no gene match: 6. Germline CDR1 is SGHRS and CDR2 is YFSETQ. The CDR3 region is CASSSTGGHSDTQYF. In nucleotides, the CDR3 is TGCGCCAGCAGCTCGACAGGGGGGCATTCAGATACGCAGTATTTT.

This clone was counted many times. The V and J genes are TRBV28 and TRBJ2-3, with 8 nucleotides matching TRBD2. The CDR3 is 16 residues long. Germline V lookup: CDR1 MDHEN, CDR2 SYDVKM. The trim removed 4 bases at V and 3 bases at J, leaving 9 bases unmatched. The CDR3 nucleotides are TGTGCCAGCAGTTCTCCGGGTAGCGGGACGACAGATACGCAGTATTTT. Protein: CASSSPGSGTTDTQYF.

This clone was detected many times. The chain uses TRBV19 and TRBJ2-2, with 10 bases fitting TRBD2. The V gene end was trimmed by 6 bases and the J gene end by 7 bases; junction bases not matched to a gene: 8. The CDR3 consists of 15 residues. The germline V gene encodes CDR1 LNHDA and CDR2 SQIVND (reference sequence). This CDR3 is CASRGLAGDVGELFF. The CDR3 DNA sequence: TGTGCCAGTAGAGGGCTAGCGGGAGACGTCGGGGAGCTGTTTTTT.

This clone was observed many times. The chain combines TRBV5-6 with TRBJ1-5, with a weak D call TRBD1 (6 bases). The CDR3 runs 15 residues. Germline V CDR1 and CDR2: SGHDT, YYEEEE. V lost 3 bases and J lost 0, with 10 bases in between. The CDR3 sequence: CASSSGTTSNQPQHF. The CDR3 DNA reads TGTGCCAGCAGCTCCGGGACAACTAGCAATCAGCCCCAGCATTTT.

This clone was recorded at least ten times. This chain joins TRBV6-1 and TRBJ1-2; D is unresolved. This CDR3 spans 12 amino acids. Per the germline V gene, CDR1 is MNHNS and CDR2 is SASEGT. The V and J ends lost 2 bases and 5 bases respectively, with 6 bases between them. The CDR3 DNA is TGTGCCAGCAGTGAAATAGGGTATGGCTACACCTTC. This gives the protein CASSEIGYGYTF.

This clone was found many times. The chain couples TRBV12-3 or TRBV12-4 to TRBJ1-1; D not resolved. The V end lost 6 bases, the J end lost 0 bases, and 5 bases lay between the germline ends. This CDR3 has 12 residues. CDR3 residues: CASSQLNTEAFF. As DNA, the CDR3 is TGTGCCAGCAGCCAGTTGAACACTGAAGCTTTCTTT.

This clone has a count of ten or more. The chain uses TRBV18 and TRBJ2-7, with 12 positions matching TRBD2. Germline values: CDR1 KGHSH, CDR2 LQKENI. The ends lost 3 bases at V and 4 bases at J; junction bases unmatched: 1. This CDR3 is built from 14 residues. The CDR3 coding sequence is TGTGCCAGCTCACCGACTAGCGGGAGATACGAGCAGTACTTC. Protein: CASSPTSGRYEQYF.

This clone was picked up many times. The chain couples TRBV10-3 to TRBJ2-5; TRBD1 agrees at 9 bases. The germline V gene encodes CDR1 ENHRY and CDR2 SYGVKD. J lost 5 bases, V lost 3 bases, and 4 bases had no gene match. The CDR3 spans 14 residues. The CDR3 here is CAISERQGGETQYF. In nucleotides, the CDR3 is TGTGCCATCAGTGAAAGACAGGGGGGGGAGACCCAGTACTTC.

In this sample, this clone turned up many times. The chain links TRBV4-3 to TRBJ2-6; 13 nucleotides agree with TRBD2. Germline-derived CDR1 and CDR2 are LGHNA and YSLEER. The length of the CDR3 is 19 residues. The ends lost 2 bases at V and 4 bases at J; junction bases unmatched: 8. As DNA, the CDR3 is TGCGCCAGCAGCCAATCTCGACTAGCGGGAGGTTCAGGGGCCAACGTCCTGACTTTC. The encoded protein is CASSQSRLAGGSGANVLTF.

This clone occurred many times. This chain links TRBV11-2 with TRBJ1-2, with 9 bases matching TRBD1. This CDR3 comprises 18 residues. The germline V gene encodes CDR1 SGHAT and CDR2 FQNNGV. V shed 4 bases and J 2 bases; nucleotides not matched to a gene: 14. The CDR3 loop is CASSSLRDRVLKNYGYTF. CDR3 DNA sequence: TGTGCCAGCAGCTCCCTCCGGGACAGGGTTTTAAAGAACTATGGCTACACCTTC.

This clone was detected many times. The V and J genes are TRBV19 and TRBJ2-7; 7 positions agree with TRBD1. V trimming: 9 bases; J trimming: 5 bases; junction bases outside the gene matches: 4. Germline values: CDR1 LNHDA, CDR2 SQIVND (reference sequence). The CDR3 has 11 amino acids. This CDR3 is CASRDRDEQYF. CDR3 nucleotides: TGTGCCAGCCGTGACAGGGACGAGCAGTACTTC.

The table lists this clone with many counts. This chain uses TRBV5-8 with TRBJ2-2; 13 positions agree with TRBD2. Germline CDR1 and CDR2: SGHTS and YDEGEE. Trimming cost V 3 bases and J 0 bases; bases outside gene matches: 8. The CDR3 spans 19 residues. CDR3 sequence (DNA): TGTGCCAGCAGCTGGACCGGGACTAGCGGGGTTTCGAACACCGGGGAGCTGTTTTTT. Its translation: CASSWTGTSGVSNTGELFF. The full variable domain, completed using reference TRBV5-8 and TRBJ2-2, is EAGVTQSPTHLIKTRGQQATLRCSPISGHTSVYWYQQALGLGLQFLLWYDEGEERNRGNFPPRFSGRQFPNYSSELNVNALELEDSALYLCASSWTGTSGVSNTGELFFGEGSRLTVL.